These 13 T cell receptor beta chains originate from one sample sequenced in a study of regulatory T cells in long-lasting Graves disease (dated by TCRdb to the early 2020s). The time point label of this sample denotes: newly diagnosed GD, antithyroid drugs for less than 3 months. RNA was extracted from PBMCs in TRIzol for both TCR sequencing and RNA sequencing. Library prep was done by multiplex PCR. Data came from an Illumina HiSeq 4000. TCR beta libraries were built with iRepertoire HTBI primers and Arm-PCR amplification of CDR3 regions. TCRdb cleaned the public reads at Q25 with fastp, built clones with MiXCR and kept in-frame beta chains. For every CDR3 protein sequence, its rows merge into one entry that carries the most common genes and DNA. This sample gives under 450,000 distinct CDR3 sequences in total; 12% of them show up just once. Of the sample, approximately 19% is held by the ten largest clones.

The sample was also linked to a second study, of T cells in Graves' hyperthyroidism and ophthalmopathy.

Sequencing was performed on peripheral blood mononuclear cells (PBMCs), taken at new diagnosis, from a patient treated with antithyroid drugs. The receptors derive from a woman aged 18-30 years with Graves disease. Donor details come from another sample of the same person, matched by shared clones.

This clonotype was picked up a small number of times. The V call is TRBV20-1, the J call TRBJ2-5; D possibly uses TRBD1 or TRBD2 (6 bases each). Germline CDR1 is DFQATT and CDR2 is SNEGSKA (reference sequence). V shed 0 bases and J shed 5 bases, with 28 bases lying between them. CDR3 length: 19 amino acids. CDR3 in DNA: TGCAGTGCTAGAGATTTCCGGGGGAGTGGAAGGGGGACAAGGGAGACCCAGTACTTC. It encodes CSARDFRGSGRGTRETQYF.

This clonotype was recorded a few times. The chain combines TRBV20-1 with TRBJ2-1; 12 bases are shared with TRBD2. V lost 8 bases to trimming and J lost 8 bases; unmatched junction nucleotides: 7. Looked up from germline, CDR1 is DFQATT and CDR2 is SNEGSKA (reference sequence). This CDR3 contains 13 residues. The CDR3 nucleotides read TGCAGTCTTCTAGCGGGGGGGCTCGATGAGCAGTTCTTC. Translating it yields CSLLAGGLDEQFF.

In its sample, this clonotype was seen many times. The rearrangement links TRBV5-5 to TRBJ1-6; possibly TRBD1 for D (6 bases). CDR3 length: 14 amino acids. V was pared by 2 bases and J by 10 bases, with 13 bases between. CDR1 and CDR2 (germline): SGHKS, YYEKEE (reference sequence). The CDR3 nucleotides are TGTGCCAGCAGCTTTACAGGGCAGGGGTCACCCCTCCACTTT. It specifies CASSFTGQGSPLHF.

This clonotype was picked up many times. This chain connects TRBV7-3 to TRBJ1-1; TRBD1 might be the D (6 bases). This CDR3 has 16 residues. The germline V and J ends were trimmed by 2 bases and 0 bases, with 13 bases remaining between them. Germline CDR1 is SGHTA and CDR2 is FQGTGA. The CDR3 region is CASSLYSRGLNTEAFF. CDR3 coding DNA: TGTGCCAGCAGCTTATATTCACGGGGGCTGAACACTGAAGCTTTCTTT.

Concerning this clonotype: Possible read error: a much larger clone is one base away. The V gene is TRBV28, the J gene TRBJ1-3; 8 bases line up with TRBD1. The V gene's germline CDR1 is MDHEN and CDR2 SYDVKM. The CDR3 is made up of 16 amino acids. In nucleotides, the CDR3 is TGTGCCAGCAGTTTATTCCCGAGCGGACAGGGAAGCACCATATATTTT. Translating gives CASSLFPSGQGSTIYF.

This clonotype was observed a few times. The V gene is TRBV7-9, the J gene TRBJ2-1, with 7 bases aligning to TRBD1. This CDR3 contains 15 residues. CDR1 and CDR2 from the germline V gene are SEHNR and FQNEAQ (reference sequence). J gave up 1 base and V 5 bases, and 5 bases lay outside the gene matches. CDR3 region: CASSQGQISYNEQFF. Written as DNA, the CDR3 is TGTGCCAGCAGCCAGGGACAGATTTCCTACAATGAGCAGTTCTTC.

At least ten counts were recorded for this clonotype. V and J are TRBV20-1 and TRBJ2-7; 11 positions agree with TRBD2. This CDR3 spans 16 amino acids. The germline V gene encodes CDR1 DFQATT and CDR2 SNEGSKA (reference sequence). V shed 1 base, J shed 1 base, and the junction held 6 bases outside the gene matches. CDR3 amino acids: CSARGASGRTSYEQYF. The DNA of the CDR3 is TGCAGTGCTAGAGGGGCTAGCGGGAGGACATCCTACGAGCAGTACTTC.

This clonotype was detected ten times or more. The chain has TRBV12-3 or TRBV12-4 and TRBJ1-1, with TRBD1 as a possible D gene (5 bases). V was pared by 1 base and J by 10 bases, with 13 bases between. The CDR3 is 13 amino acids. CDR3 sequence: CASSLVGGGGAFF. The CDR3, as DNA: TGTGCCAGCAGTTTAGTAGGCGGGGGGGGAGCTTTCTTT.

This clonotype came up many times. The V gene is TRBV7-2, the J gene TRBJ2-5; the match to TRBD2 covers 10 bases. CDR3 length: 15 residues. With V trimmed by 5 bases and J by 4 bases, 7 bases remained unmatched. Germline V CDR1 and CDR2: SGHTA, FQGNSA. The CDR3 region is CASSMSGGAVETQYF. CDR3 in DNA: TGTGCCAGCAGCATGAGCGGGGGGGCGGTAGAGACCCAGTACTTC.

This clonotype came up a few times. The chain has TRBV19 and TRBJ1-2; D is ambiguous. This CDR3 is built from 13 residues. Germline lookup yields CDR1 LNHDA and CDR2 SQIVND (reference sequence). Trimming took 3 bases from V and 3 from J, leaving 8 bases between them. The CDR3 DNA reads TGTGCCAGTAGTATTCTCGGAGACTATGGCTACACCTTC. Amino acid sequence: CASSILGDYGYTF.

This clonotype was recorded many times. The chain combines TRBV4-2 with TRBJ2-4; maybe TRBD1 (5 bases). CDR3 length: 15 residues. V lost 3 bases and J lost 1, with 10 bases in between. Germline V gene lookup returns CDR1 LGHNA and CDR2 YNFKEQ. CDR3 nucleotide sequence: TGTGCCAGCAGCCATGAGGCAGGGGCCAAAAACATTCAGTACTTC. This sequence encodes CASSHEAGAKNIQYF.

This clonotype was detected ten times or more. The rearrangement joins TRBV27 to TRBJ2-3; D is ambiguous. CDR1 is MNHEY and CDR2 is SMNVEV in the germline V gene (reference sequence). V lost 8 bases, J lost 3 bases, and 12 bases lay in between. The length of the CDR3 is 13 residues. This chain's CDR3 is CASRFPETDTQYF. CDR3 nucleotide sequence: TGTGCCAGCCGGTTTCCTGAGACAGATACGCAGTATTTT.

This clonotype has a count of ten or more. The genes are TRBV6-1 and TRBJ1-4, with D possibly matching TRBD1 (6 bases). Germline V gene lookup returns CDR1 MNHNS and CDR2 SASEGT. V was cut by 5 bases and J by 11 bases, with 24 bases left in between. The CDR3 is 16 amino acids. The CDR3, as DNA: TGTGCCAGCAGTCAACGACAGGCTGTAAGACTATGGAAACTGTTTTTT. This sequence encodes CASSQRQAVRLWKLFF.